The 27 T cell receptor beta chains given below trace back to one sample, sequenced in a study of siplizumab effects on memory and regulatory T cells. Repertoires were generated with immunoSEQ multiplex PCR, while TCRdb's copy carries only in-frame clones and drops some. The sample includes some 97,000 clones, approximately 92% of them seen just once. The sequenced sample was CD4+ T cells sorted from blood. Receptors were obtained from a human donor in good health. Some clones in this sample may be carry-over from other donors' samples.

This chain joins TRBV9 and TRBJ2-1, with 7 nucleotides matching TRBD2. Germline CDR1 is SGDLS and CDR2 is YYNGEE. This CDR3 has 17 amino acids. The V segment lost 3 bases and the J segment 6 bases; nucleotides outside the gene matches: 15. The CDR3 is CASSAGVRASGVNEQFF. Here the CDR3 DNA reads TGTGCCAGCAGCGCCGGGGTTCGGGCTAGCGGAGTCAATGAGCAGTTCTTC. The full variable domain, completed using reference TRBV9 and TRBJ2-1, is DSGVTQTPKHLITATGQRVTLRCSPRSGDLSVYWYQQSLDQGLQFLIQYYNGEERAKGNILERFSAQQFPDLHSELNLSSLELGDSALYFCASSAGVRASGVNEQFFGPGTRLTVL.

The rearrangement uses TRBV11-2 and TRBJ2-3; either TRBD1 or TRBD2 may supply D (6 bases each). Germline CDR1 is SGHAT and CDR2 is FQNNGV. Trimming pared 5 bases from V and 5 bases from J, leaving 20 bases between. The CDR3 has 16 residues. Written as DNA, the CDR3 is TGTGCCAGCAGCCTGTATGGGGGCGCGCGGGGAGATACGCAGTATTTT. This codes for CASSLYGGARGDTQYF.

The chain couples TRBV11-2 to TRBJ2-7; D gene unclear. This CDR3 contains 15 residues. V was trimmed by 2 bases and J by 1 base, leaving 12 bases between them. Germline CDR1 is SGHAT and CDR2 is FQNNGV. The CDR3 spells CASSLLPLESYEQYF. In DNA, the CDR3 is TGTGCCAGCAGCTTACTGCCGTTGGAGTCCTACGAGCAGTACTTC.

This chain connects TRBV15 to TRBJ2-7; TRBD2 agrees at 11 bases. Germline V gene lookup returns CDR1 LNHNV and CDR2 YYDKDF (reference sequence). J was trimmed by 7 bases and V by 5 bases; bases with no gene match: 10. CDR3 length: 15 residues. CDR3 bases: TGTGCCACCAGCGGGGGGACTAGCGGTTTCGTTGAGCAGTACTTC. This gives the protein CATSGGTSGFVEQYF.

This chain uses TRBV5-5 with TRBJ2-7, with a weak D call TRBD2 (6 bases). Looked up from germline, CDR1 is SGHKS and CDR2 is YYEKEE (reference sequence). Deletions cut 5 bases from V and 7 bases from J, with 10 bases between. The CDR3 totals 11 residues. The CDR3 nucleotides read TGTGCCAGCAGGCTTGGGGGGGAGCAGTACTTC. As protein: CASRLGGEQYF.

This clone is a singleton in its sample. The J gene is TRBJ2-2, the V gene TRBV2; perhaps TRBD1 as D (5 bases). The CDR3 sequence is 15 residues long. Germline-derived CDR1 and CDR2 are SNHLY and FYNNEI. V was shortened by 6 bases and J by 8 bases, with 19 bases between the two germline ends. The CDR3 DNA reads TGTGCCAGCAGCTTTAGCTATACAGGATCTGGGGAGCTGTTTTTT. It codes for CASSFSYTGSGELFF. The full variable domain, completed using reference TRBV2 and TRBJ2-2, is EPEVTQTPSHQVTQMGQEVILRCVPISNHLYFYWYRQILGQKVEFLVSFYNNEISEKSEIFDDQFSVERPDGSNFTLKIRSTKLEDSAMYFCASSFSYTGSGELFFGEGSRLTVL.

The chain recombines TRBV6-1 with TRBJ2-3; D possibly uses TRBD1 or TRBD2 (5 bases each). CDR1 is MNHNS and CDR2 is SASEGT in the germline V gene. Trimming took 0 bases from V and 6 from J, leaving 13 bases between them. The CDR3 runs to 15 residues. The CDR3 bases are TGTGCCAGCAGTGAAGCCTTGGGACGGTCGGATACGCAGTATTTT. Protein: CASSEALGRSDTQYF.

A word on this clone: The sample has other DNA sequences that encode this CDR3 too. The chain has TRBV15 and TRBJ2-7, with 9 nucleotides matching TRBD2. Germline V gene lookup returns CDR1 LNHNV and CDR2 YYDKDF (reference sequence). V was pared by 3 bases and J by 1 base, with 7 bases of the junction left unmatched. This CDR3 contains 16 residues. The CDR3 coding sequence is TGTGCCACCAGCAGGCGGGGGGGATTCTCATCCTACGAGCAGTACTTC. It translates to CATSRRGGFSSYEQYF.

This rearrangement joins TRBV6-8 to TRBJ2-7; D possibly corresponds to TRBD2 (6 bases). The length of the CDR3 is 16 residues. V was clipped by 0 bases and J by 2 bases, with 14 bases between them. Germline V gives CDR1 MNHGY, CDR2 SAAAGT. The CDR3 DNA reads TGTGCCAGCAGTTACTCCAATCCCGGGGGTCCCTACGAGCAGTACTTC. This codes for CASSYSNPGGPYEQYF.

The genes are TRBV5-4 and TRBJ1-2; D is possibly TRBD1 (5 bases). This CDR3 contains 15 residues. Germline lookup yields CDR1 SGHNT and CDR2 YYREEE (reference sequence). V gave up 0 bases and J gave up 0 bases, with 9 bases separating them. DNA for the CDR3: TGTGCCAGCAGCTTGGGCGGGACTCCTAACTATGGCTACACCTTC. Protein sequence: CASSLGGTPNYGYTF.

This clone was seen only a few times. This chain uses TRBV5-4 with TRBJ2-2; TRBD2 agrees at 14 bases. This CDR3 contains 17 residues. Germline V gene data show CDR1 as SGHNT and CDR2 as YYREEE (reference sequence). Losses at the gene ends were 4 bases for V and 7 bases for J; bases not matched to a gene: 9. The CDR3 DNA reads TGTGCCAGCAGCCGACTAGCGGGAGGGATGAACGGCGGGGAGCTGTTTTTT. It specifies CASSRLAGGMNGGELFF.

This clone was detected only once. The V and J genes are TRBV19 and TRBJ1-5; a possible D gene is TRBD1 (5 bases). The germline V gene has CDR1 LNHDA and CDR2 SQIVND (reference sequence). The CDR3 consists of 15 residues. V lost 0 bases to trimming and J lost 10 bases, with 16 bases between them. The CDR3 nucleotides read TGTGCCAGTAGTATAGATTCAGGGTTCTGGAAACCCCAGCATTTT. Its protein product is CASSIDSGFWKPQHF. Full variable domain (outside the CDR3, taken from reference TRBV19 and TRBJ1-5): DGGITQSPKYLFRKEGQNVTLSCEQNLNHDAMYWYRQDPGQGLRLIYYSQIVNDFQKGDIAEGYSVSREKKESFPLTVTSAQKNPTAFYLCASSIDSGFWKPQHFGDGTRLSIL.

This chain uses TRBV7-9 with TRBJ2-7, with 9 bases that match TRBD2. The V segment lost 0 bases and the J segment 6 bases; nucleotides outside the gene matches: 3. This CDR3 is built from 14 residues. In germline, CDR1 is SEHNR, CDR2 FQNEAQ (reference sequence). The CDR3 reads CASSLAATSGEQYF. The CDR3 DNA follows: TGTGCCAGCAGCTTAGCTGCGACTAGCGGCGAGCAGTACTTC.

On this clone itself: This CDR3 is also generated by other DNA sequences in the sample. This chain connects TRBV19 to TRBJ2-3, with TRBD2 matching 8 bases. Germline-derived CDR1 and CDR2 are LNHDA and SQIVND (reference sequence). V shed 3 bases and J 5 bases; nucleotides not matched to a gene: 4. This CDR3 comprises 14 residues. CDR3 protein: CASSIELAGDTQYF. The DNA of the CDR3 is TGTGCCAGTAGTATCGAGCTAGCGGGAGATACGCAGTATTTT. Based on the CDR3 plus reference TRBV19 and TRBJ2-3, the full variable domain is DGGITQSPKYLFRKEGQNVTLSCEQNLNHDAMYWYRQDPGQGLRLIYYSQIVNDFQKGDIAEGYSVSREKKESFPLTVTSAQKNPTAFYLCASSIELAGDTQYFGPGTRLTVL.

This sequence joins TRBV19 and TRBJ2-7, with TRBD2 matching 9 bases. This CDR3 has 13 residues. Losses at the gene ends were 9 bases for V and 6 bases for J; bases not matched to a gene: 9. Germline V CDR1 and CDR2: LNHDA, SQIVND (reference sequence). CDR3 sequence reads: CASGGRGFGEQYF. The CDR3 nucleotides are TGTGCCAGCGGCGGGAGGGGGTTTGGCGAGCAGTACTTC.

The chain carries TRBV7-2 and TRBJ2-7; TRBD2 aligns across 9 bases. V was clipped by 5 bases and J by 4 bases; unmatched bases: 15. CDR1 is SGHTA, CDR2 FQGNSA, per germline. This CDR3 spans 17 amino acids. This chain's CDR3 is CASSPRRPSGTLYEQYF. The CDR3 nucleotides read TGTGCCAGCAGCCCCAGGCGGCCTAGCGGGACCTTATACGAGCAGTACTTC.

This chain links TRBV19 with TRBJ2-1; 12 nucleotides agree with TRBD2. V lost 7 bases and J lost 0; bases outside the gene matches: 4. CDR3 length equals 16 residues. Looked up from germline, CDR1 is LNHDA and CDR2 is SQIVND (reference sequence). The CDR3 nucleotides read TGTGCCAGTACCGCACTAGCGGGGGGCTCCTACAATGAGCAGTTCTTC. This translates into CASTALAGGSYNEQFF.

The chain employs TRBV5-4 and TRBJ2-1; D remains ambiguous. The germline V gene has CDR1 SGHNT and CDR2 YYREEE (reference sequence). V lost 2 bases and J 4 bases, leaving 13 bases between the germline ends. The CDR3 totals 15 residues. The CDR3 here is CASSFDMAAYNEQFF. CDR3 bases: TGTGCCAGCAGCTTCGACATGGCCGCTTACAATGAGCAGTTCTTC.

The DNA for the CDR3 is TGTGCCAGCTCACCGGCAGGGTCAAAAGTGGGTTCCTACGAGCAGTACTTC. This encodes CASSPAGSKVGSYEQYF. The chain links TRBV18 to TRBJ2-7; D is possibly TRBD1 (5 bases). V was clipped by 3 bases and J by 1 base, with 19 bases between them. This CDR3 region has 17 residues. CDR1 and CDR2 from the germline V gene are KGHSH and LQKENI.

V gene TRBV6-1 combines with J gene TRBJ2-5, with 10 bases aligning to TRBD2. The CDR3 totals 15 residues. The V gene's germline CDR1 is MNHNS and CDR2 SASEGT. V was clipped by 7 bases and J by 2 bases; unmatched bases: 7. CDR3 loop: CASTRTSGGQETQYF. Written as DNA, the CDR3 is TGTGCCAGCACCAGGACTAGCGGAGGTCAAGAGACCCAGTACTTC.

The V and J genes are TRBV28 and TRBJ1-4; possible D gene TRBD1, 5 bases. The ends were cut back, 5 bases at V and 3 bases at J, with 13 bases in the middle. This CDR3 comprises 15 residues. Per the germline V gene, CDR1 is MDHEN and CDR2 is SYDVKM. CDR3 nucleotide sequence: TGTGCCAGCAGTACCGCAGGGTTGCCTAATGAAAAACTGTTTTTT. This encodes CASSTAGLPNEKLFF.

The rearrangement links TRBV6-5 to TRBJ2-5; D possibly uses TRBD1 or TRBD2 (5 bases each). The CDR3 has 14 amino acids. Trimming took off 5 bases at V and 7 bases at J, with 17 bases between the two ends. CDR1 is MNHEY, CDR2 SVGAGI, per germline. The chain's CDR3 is CASSTSGTPRTQYF. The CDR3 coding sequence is TGTGCCAGCAGTACCTCCGGGACCCCCCGGACCCAGTACTTC.

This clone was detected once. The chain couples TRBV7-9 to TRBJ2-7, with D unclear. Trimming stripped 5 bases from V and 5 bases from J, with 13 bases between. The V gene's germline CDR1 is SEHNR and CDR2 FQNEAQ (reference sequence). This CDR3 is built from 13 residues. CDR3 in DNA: TGTGCCAGCAGCCCTGGGGTTCTAGACGAGCAGTACTTC. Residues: CASSPGVLDEQYF.

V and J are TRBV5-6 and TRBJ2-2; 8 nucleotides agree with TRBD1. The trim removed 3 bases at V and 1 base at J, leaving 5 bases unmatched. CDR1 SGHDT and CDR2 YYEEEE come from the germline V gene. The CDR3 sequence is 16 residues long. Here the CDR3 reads CASSYSGTGNTGELFF. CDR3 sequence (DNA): TGTGCCAGCAGCTACTCCGGGACAGGGAACACCGGGGAGCTGTTTTTT.

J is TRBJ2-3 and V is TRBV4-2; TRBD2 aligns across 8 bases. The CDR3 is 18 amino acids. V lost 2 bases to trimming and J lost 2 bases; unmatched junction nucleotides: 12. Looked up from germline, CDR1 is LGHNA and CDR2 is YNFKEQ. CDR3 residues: CASSQPPASGGPTDTQYF. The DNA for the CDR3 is TGTGCCAGCAGCCAACCCCCCGCATCGGGAGGGCCCACAGATACGCAGTATTTT.

The CDR3 is CARSGAGTPADQPQHF. The CDR3 nucleotides are TGTGCCAGAAGCGGGGCCGGGACCCCAGCGGATCAGCCCCAGCATTTT. The chain links TRBV5-3 to TRBJ1-5, with D possibly TRBD1 on 5 matching bases. TRBV5-3 is classed as an ORF, of uncertain function. The V end was cut by 4 bases, the J end by 5 bases, with 19 bases between. CDR3 length equals 16 residues.

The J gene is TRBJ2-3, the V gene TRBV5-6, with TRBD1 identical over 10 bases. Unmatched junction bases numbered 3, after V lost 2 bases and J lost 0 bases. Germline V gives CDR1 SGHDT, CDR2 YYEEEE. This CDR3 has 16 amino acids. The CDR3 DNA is TGTGCCAGCAGCTTCCCGGGACAGGGGAGCACAGATACGCAGTATTTT. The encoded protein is CASSFPGQGSTDTQYF.